The 27 T cell receptor beta chains below were found in one sample sequenced in a study of T cell changes during pregnancy in multiple sclerosis. Assay: immunoSEQ multiplex PCR; the TCRdb copy retains only in-frame clones and omits some. Of some 23,000 clones in the sample, about 86% are singletons; the top ten hold approximately 1%. Sequenced material: CD4+ T cells from peripheral blood mononuclear cells, taken in the first trimester of pregnancy. The receptors come from a female donor in good health, enrolled as a control in a pregnancy study.

This chain uses TRBV27 with TRBJ2-7, with D perhaps matching TRBD1 (6 bases). The CDR3 consists of 14 residues. V shed 10 bases and J shed 2 bases, with 18 bases lying between them. Looked up from germline, CDR1 is MNHEY and CDR2 is SMNVEV (reference sequence). CDR3 in amino acids: CATAPGHPTYEQYF. DNA for the CDR3: TGTGCCACCGCCCCGGGACACCCGACCTACGAGCAGTACTTC.

This rearrangement joins TRBV19 to TRBJ2-3; the match to TRBD1 covers 7 bases. The CDR3 totals 17 residues. Trimming at V came to 6 bases and at J to 5 bases, leaving 17 bases not matched to a gene. Germline CDR1 is LNHDA and CDR2 is SQIVND (reference sequence). CDR3 sequence reads: CASRLSPGQLKGDTQYF. The CDR3 DNA follows: TGTGCCAGTAGACTATCTCCGGGACAGTTAAAAGGAGATACGCAGTATTTT. The variable domain in full, completed from reference TRBV19 and TRBJ2-3, reads DGGITQSPKYLFRKEGQNVTLSCEQNLNHDAMYWYRQDPGQGLRLIYYSQIVNDFQKGDIAEGYSVSREKKESFPLTVTSAQKNPTAFYLCASRLSPGQLKGDTQYFGPGTRLTVL.

The rearrangement links TRBV7-2 to TRBJ1-2; 12 bases align to TRBD1. This CDR3 has 17 residues. Germline CDR1 reads SGHTA; CDR2 reads FQGNSA. V lost 2 bases to trimming and J lost 6 bases; unmatched junction nucleotides: 10. The CDR3 nucleotides read TGTGCCAGCAGCTTATTGGGGACAGGGGGCTCAAGCGATGGCTACACCTTC. Its translation: CASSLLGTGGSSDGYTF.

The chain links TRBV7-3 to TRBJ2-5, with 13 bases aligning to TRBD2. The germline CDR1 and CDR2 sequences are SGHTA and FQGTGA. There are 15 residues in the CDR3. V lost 4 bases to trimming and J lost 5 bases; unmatched junction nucleotides: 4. The CDR3 bases are TGTGCCAGCAGCTATACTAGCGGGGGGGCGGAGACCCAGTACTTC. This encodes CASSYTSGGAETQYF. The whole variable domain, filled in from reference TRBV7-3 and TRBJ2-5, reads GAGVSQTPSNKVTEKGKYVELRCDPISGHTALYWYRQSLGQGPEFLIYFQGTGAADDSGLPNDRFFAVRPEGSVSTLKIQRTERGDSAVYLCASSYTSGGAETQYFGPGTRLLVL.

This chain joins TRBV5-1 and TRBJ2-7, with D possibly TRBD2 on 5 matching bases. This CDR3 comprises 15 residues. Per germline, CDR1 SGHRS and CDR2 YFSETQ. V was trimmed by 5 bases and J by 5 bases, leaving 20 bases between them. In DNA, the CDR3 is TGCGCCAGCAGAGGTCTGGGGTCGGGGTTGGACGAGCAGTACTTC. Encoded protein: CASRGLGSGLDEQYF.

Comments on this clone: This may stem from a read error, because a much larger clone lies one nucleotide away. The chain carries TRBV11-2 and TRBJ2-1; 16 bases fit TRBD2. CDR3 length: 16 amino acids. Germline V gene data show CDR1 as SGHAT and CDR2 as FQNNGV. J lost 12 bases, V lost 5 bases, and 10 bases had no gene match. The CDR3 region is CASSDLGTSGGAGQFF. DNA for the CDR3: TGTGCCAGCAGCGACCTCGGGACTAGCGGGGGGGCGGGGCAGTTCTTC.

V usage is TRBV6-5 and J usage is TRBJ1-2, with D unresolved. CDR1 is MNHEY and CDR2 is SVGAGI in the germline V gene. This CDR3 has 12 residues. Between the trimmed V and J ends, which lost 0 bases and 7 bases, there was a span of 6 bases. CDR3 sequence reads: CASSYSKLGYTF. CDR3 DNA: TGTGCCAGCAGTTACTCGAAACTTGGCTACACCTTC.

This clone has just one count. The V and J genes are TRBV7-2 and TRBJ2-3, with 8 bases lining up with TRBD2. The CDR3 consists of 17 residues. The J segment lost 0 bases and the V segment lost 2 bases, leaving 7 bases of the junction unmatched. Germline values: CDR1 SGHTA, CDR2 FQGNSA. Here the CDR3 reads CASSLFLGGASTDTQYF. DNA for the CDR3: TGTGCCAGCAGCTTATTTCTCGGGGGGGCTAGCACAGATACGCAGTATTTT.

CDR3 region: CASPYFYGYTF. The CDR3 DNA is TGTGCCAGTCCCTATTTCTATGGCTACACCTTC. The chain links TRBV19 to TRBJ1-2; D not certain. V lost 8 bases, J lost 4 bases, and 8 bases lay in between. This CDR3 comprises 11 residues. Germline lookup yields CDR1 LNHDA and CDR2 SQIVND (reference sequence). The full variable domain, with the rest looked up from reference TRBV19 and TRBJ1-2, is DGGITQSPKYLFRKEGQNVTLSCEQNLNHDAMYWYRQDPGQGLRLIYYSQIVNDFQKGDIAEGYSVSREKKESFPLTVTSAQKNPTAFYLCASPYFYGYTFGSGTRLTVV.

CDR3 sequence (DNA): TGTGCCAGCAGTACTACGGGGAGCAATCAGCCCCAGCATTTT. Protein sequence: CASSTTGSNQPQHF. The chain is built from TRBV27 and TRBJ1-5; D remains ambiguous. There are 14 residues in the CDR3. V lost 5 bases to trimming and J lost 1 base, with 9 bases between them. Germline V gene sequence: CDR1 MNHEY, CDR2 SMNVEV (reference sequence).

The V and J genes are TRBV5-1 and TRBJ2-5; D gene ambiguous. This CDR3 has 13 amino acids. Germline CDR1 is SGHRS and CDR2 is YFSETQ. Trimming stripped 0 bases from V and 5 bases from J, with 8 bases between. The CDR3 region is CASSLEGVETQYF. The CDR3 DNA follows: TGCGCCAGCAGCTTGGAAGGAGTGGAGACCCAGTACTTC.

The rearrangement joins TRBV6-1 to TRBJ1-6, with D possibly TRBD1 on 6 matching bases. V was clipped by 10 bases and J by 0 bases, with 10 bases between them. This CDR3 is built from 14 residues. Germline CDR1 is MNHNS and CDR2 is SASEGT. The CDR3 nucleotides read TGTGCCACCGGACAGAGCTCCTATAATTCACCCCTCCACTTT. This gives the protein CATGQSSYNSPLHF.

The chain links TRBV7-3 to TRBJ2-2, with a possible D match to TRBD1 (6 bases). With 5 bases removed from V and 7 bases from J, the gap between germline ends came to 17 bases. This CDR3 spans 15 amino acids. The germline gives CDR1 SGHTA, CDR2 FQGTGA. This CDR3 is CASSLRGSGDGELFF. CDR3 nucleotide sequence: TGTGCCAGCAGCCTTAGGGGGTCCGGGGACGGGGAGCTGTTTTTT. Complete variable domain (other parts from reference TRBV7-3 and TRBJ2-2): GAGVSQTPSNKVTEKGKYVELRCDPISGHTALYWYRQSLGQGPEFLIYFQGTGAADDSGLPNDRFFAVRPEGSVSTLKIQRTERGDSAVYLCASSLRGSGDGELFFGEGSRLTVL.

The V gene is TRBV7-9, the J gene TRBJ1-3; possible D gene TRBD1, 6 bases. Germline V gene lookup returns CDR1 SEHNR and CDR2 FQNEAQ (reference sequence). Trimming removed 1 base from V and 3 bases from J, with 13 bases in between. This CDR3 contains 16 residues. DNA of the CDR3: TGTGCCAGCAGCTTAGAGATAGGGGGAAGTGGAAACACCATATATTTT. It specifies CASSLEIGGSGNTIYF.

The V gene is TRBV5-6, the J gene TRBJ1-4; D perhaps matches TRBD1 (6 bases). The CDR3 spans 15 residues. Germline V gene lookup returns CDR1 SGHDT and CDR2 YYEEEE. Trimming left V 1 base short and J 5 bases short, with 12 bases between. The CDR3 protein is CASSLSGQGNEKLFF. The DNA of the CDR3 is TGTGCCAGCAGCTTGAGTGGTCAGGGGAATGAAAAACTGTTTTTT.

V usage is TRBV9 and J usage is TRBJ2-2, with 8 bases fitting TRBD2. Germline V gives CDR1 SGDLS, CDR2 YYNGEE. CDR3 length: 15 amino acids. J was trimmed by 5 bases and V by 2 bases; bases with no gene match: 5. CDR3 in DNA: TGTGCCAGCAGCGTTCGGGGGGGCGCGACCGGGGAGCTGTTTTTT. Encoded protein: CASSVRGGATGELFF. The entire variable domain, with the rest obtained from reference TRBV9 and TRBJ2-2, is as follows: DSGVTQTPKHLITATGQRVTLRCSPRSGDLSVYWYQQSLDQGLQFLIQYYNGEERAKGNILERFSAQQFPDLHSELNLSSLELGDSALYFCASSVRGGATGELFFGEGSRLTVL.

The chain employs TRBV15 and TRBJ1-2, with D tentatively TRBD1 (5 bases). Trimming cost V 4 bases and J 2 bases, with 14 bases left between them. Per germline, CDR1 LNHNV and CDR2 YYDKDF (reference sequence). The CDR3 has 15 amino acids. The CDR3 DNA reads TGTGCCACCAGCACCTCTACAGGTACGAACTATGGCTACACCTTC. It specifies CATSTSTGTNYGYTF.

This chain connects TRBV7-3 to TRBJ2-1; 11 nucleotides agree with TRBD2. V gave up 4 bases and J gave up 7 bases; unmatched junction bases: 12. The CDR3 contains 17 residues. In germline, CDR1 is SGHTA, CDR2 FQGTGA. The CDR3 nucleotides read TGTGCCAGCAGCTCAAGAGGACTAGCGGGCCGGGCGAATGAGCAGTTCTTC. Residues: CASSSRGLAGRANEQFF.

The gene calls are TRBV5-1 and TRBJ2-5; 12 nucleotides line up with TRBD2. The trim removed 5 bases at V and 0 bases at J, leaving 5 bases unmatched. This CDR3 spans 16 amino acids. CDR1 is SGHRS, CDR2 YFSETQ, per germline. The CDR3 nucleotides read TGCGCCAGCAGTCTTGGACTAGCGGGGAACCAAGAGACCCAGTACTTC. This sequence encodes CASSLGLAGNQETQYF. Full variable domain (outside the CDR3, taken from reference TRBV5-1 and TRBJ2-5): KAGVTQTPRYLIKTRGQQVTLSCSPISGHRSVSWYQQTPGQGLQFLFEYFSETQRNKGNFPGRFSGRQFSNSRSEMNVSTLELGDSALYLCASSLGLAGNQETQYFGPGTRLLVL.

Only a few counts were recorded for this clone. The chain recombines TRBV2 with TRBJ2-6; the match to TRBD1 covers 8 bases. V lost 1 base and J lost 2; bases outside the gene matches: 1. Germline V CDR1 and CDR2: SNHLY, FYNNEI. This CDR3 spans 16 amino acids. The CDR3 DNA reads as TGTGCCAGCAGTGAAGTCAGGGGGCCTGGGGCCAACGTCCTGACTTTC. Translating it yields CASSEVRGPGANVLTF.

This chain connects TRBV9 to TRBJ1-6; the match to TRBD1 covers 9 bases. J was trimmed by 5 bases and V by 2 bases; bases with no gene match: 2. The CDR3 spans 15 residues. Per germline, CDR1 SGDLS and CDR2 YYNGEE. The CDR3 sequence is CASSVRDRDNSPLHF. In DNA, the CDR3 is TGTGCCAGCAGCGTCCGGGACAGGGATAATTCACCCCTCCACTTT.

The J gene is TRBJ1-2, the V gene TRBV29-1, with D unresolved. The CDR3 contains 17 residues. V was shortened by 0 bases and J by 4 bases, with 21 bases between the two germline ends. Per the germline V gene, CDR1 is SQVTM and CDR2 is ANQGSEA. The CDR3 here is CSVEDPSIQEAGYGYTF. The CDR3 region has the DNA TGCAGCGTTGAAGATCCGTCGATACAAGAAGCGGGCTATGGCTACACCTTC. The variable domain in full, completed from reference TRBV29-1 and TRBJ1-2, reads SAVISQKPSRDICQRGTSLTIQCQVDSQVTMMFWYRQQPGQSLTLIATANQGSEATYESGFVIDKFPISRPNLTFSTLTVSNMSPEDSSIYLCSVEDPSIQEAGYGYTFGSGTRLTVV.

CDR3 nucleotide sequence: TGCGCCAGCAGCCAGGACAGGGTCCAAGAGACCCAGTACTTC. Amino acids: CASSQDRVQETQYF. The J gene is TRBJ2-5, the V gene TRBV4-1; 8 nucleotides align to TRBD1. Germline values: CDR1 MGHRA, CDR2 YSYEKL. The CDR3 runs 14 residues. With 3 bases clipped from V and 1 base from J, the junction kept 1 base outside the gene matches.

In this sample, this clone turned up once. The chain is built from TRBV5-6 and TRBJ1-2; maybe TRBD1 (5 bases). From germline, CDR1 is SGHDT and CDR2 YYEEEE. The CDR3 has 19 amino acids. Trimming removed 0 bases from V and 0 bases from J, with 21 bases in between. The CDR3 DNA follows: TGTGCCAGCAGCTTGGGGTCGTGGGGCAGGGCGAATGCTAACTATGGCTACACCTTC. It translates to CASSLGSWGRANANYGYTF.

In this sample, this clone is medium-sized. Relative to the germline gene, one junction end is altered; a read error may explain this. The chain is built from TRBV2 and TRBJ2-5; 7 nucleotides line up with TRBD1. The CDR3 loop spans 13 amino acids. Germline lookup yields CDR1 SNHLY and CDR2 FYNNEI. The CDR3 spells CAGRQGGGETQYF. CDR3 sequence (DNA): TGTGCCGGCAGACAGGGCGGAGGAGAGACCCAGTACTTC.

The CDR3 loop is CAMVWEWGGGNTIYF. As DNA, the CDR3 is TGTGCCATGGTTTGGGAGTGGGGTGGAGGAAACACCATATATTTT. The chain is built from TRBV10-3 and TRBJ1-3; D uncertain. Trimming cost V 9 bases and J 4 bases, with 19 bases left between them. Germline V gene data show CDR1 as ENHRY and CDR2 as SYGVKD. The CDR3 extends over 15 amino acids.

The V gene is TRBV9, the J gene TRBJ1-5; 7 positions agree with TRBD1. This CDR3 is 14 amino acids long. V gave up 4 bases and J gave up 2 bases; unmatched junction bases: 3. Germline CDR1 and CDR2: SGDLS and YYNGEE. CDR3 DNA sequence: TGTGCCAGCAGCATAGGGGGCCGCAATCAGCCCCAGCATTTT. Its protein product is CASSIGGRNQPQHF. Filled out from reference TRBV9 and TRBJ1-5, the complete variable domain reads DSGVTQTPKHLITATGQRVTLRCSPRSGDLSVYWYQQSLDQGLQFLIQYYNGEERAKGNILERFSAQQFPDLHSELNLSSLELGDSALYFCASSIGGRNQPQHFGDGTRLSIL.